This TCR beta chain was sequenced for a study of blood T cell repertoires in COVID-19. Recruitment covered about two dozen US areas and drew participants whose ages spanned about 18 to 95 years. Sequencing was performed with immunoSEQ multiplex PCR; in TCRdb, only in-frame clones are kept and a portion is missing. The table shows roughly 170,000 clones, with over 70% occurring only once. The CDR3 has 15 residues. The trim removed 4 bases at V and 8 bases at J, leaving 9 bases unmatched. Germline CDR1 and CDR2: KGHDR and SFDVKD. For this clone: This specimen includes other DNA sequences encoding the same CDR3.

The chain uses TRBV24-1 and TRBJ1-4, with 7 positions matching TRBD1. The TCR comes from a woman between 45 and 65 years old in a cohort exposed to, infected with or recovered from COVID-19 (not recorded which). Sequenced: PBMCs or T cells enriched from blood (not recorded which). As DNA, the CDR3 is TGTGCCACCAGTGAGACTACAGGGGCCGGCGAAAAACTGTTTTTT. Its translation is CATSETTGAGEKLFF.